Listed below are T cell receptor beta chains from one sample, sequenced in a study of beta chain features in type 1 diabetes. Profiling relied on immunoSEQ multiplex PCR, and the TCRdb table lists in-frame clones only, not all of them. Of 55,000 to 85,000 clones in the sample, 49% were seen once. The sequenced sample consisted of central memory CD4+ T cells from blood. The receptor set was obtained from a man aged 25 to 40 with type 1 diabetes. Both conserved end residues are part of each CDR3. D genes are given only for firm matches. Expanded clones are given a class, and other clones once, few, many or no size at all.

d_call | clone_size | j_call | v_call | cdr3_aa | cdr3_nt
TRBD1 | . | TRBJ2-5 | TRBV10-3 | CAISETGQGETQYF | TGTGCCATCAGTGAGACAGGACAGGGAGAGACCCAGTACTTC
. | . | TRBJ1-1 | TRBV6-5 | CASRSVQGMNTEAFF | TGTGCCAGCAGGTCCGTGCAGGGAATGAACACTGAAGCTTTCTTT
TRBD2 | few | TRBJ2-2 | TRBV7-9 | CASSLGGGIAGELFF | TGTGCCAGCAGCTTAGGGGGGGGGATCGCCGGGGAGCTGTTTTTT
. | . | TRBJ1-1 | TRBV5-5 | CASSRGGDTEAFF | TGTGCCAGCAGCCGGGGGGGCGACACTGAAGCTTTCTTT
TRBD1 | . | TRBJ2-7 | TRBV5-1 | CASSLQGAGYEQYF | TGCGCCAGCAGCTTACAGGGGGCAGGTTACGAGCAGTACTTC
. | . | TRBJ2-3 | TRBV6-1 | CASSNSYSRDTQYF | TGTGCCAGCAGTAATTCTTACTCTAGGGATACGCAGTATTTT
. | once | TRBJ1-2 | TRBV6-5 | CASSSPRTDNYGYTF | TGTGCCAGCAGTTCCCCCCGGACAGATAACTATGGCTACACCTTC
TRBD2 | . | TRBJ2-1 | TRBV7-9 | CASSPGLAGDEQFF | TGTGCCAGCAGCCCAGGACTAGCCGGAGATGAGCAGTTCTTC
. | . | TRBJ2-5 | TRBV7-6 | CASSLSGETQYF | TGTGCCAGCAGCTTATCAGGGGAGACCCAGTACTTC
TRBD1 | few | TRBJ1-2 | TRBV27 | CASGARQGAFGYTF | TGTGCCAGCGGGGCGCGGCAGGGGGCGTTCGGCTACACCTTC
. | . | TRBJ2-3 | TRBV19 | CASSIIGATSTDTQYF | TGTGCCAGTAGTATAATCGGAGCGACTAGCACAGATACGCAGTATTTT
. | . | TRBJ2-5 | TRBV25-1 | CASSGGGVETQYF | TGTGCCAGCAGTGGAGGGGGGGTAGAGACCCAGTACTTC
. | . | TRBJ2-3 | TRBV4-2 | CASSQDLRGRARADTQYF | TGTGCCAGCAGCCAAGATCTAAGGGGGAGGGCCCGGGCAGATACGCAGTATTTT
. | . | TRBJ1-6 | TRBV2 | CASSEGQTSPLHF | TGTGCCAGCAGTGAAGGACAGACTTCACCCCTCCACTTT
TRBD1 | . | TRBJ2-7 | TRBV6-5 | CASSYPGGYEQYF | TGTGCCAGCAGTTACCCAGGGGGCTACGAGCAGTACTTC
TRBD2 | . | TRBJ2-7 | TRBV18 | CASSPSVGGDEQYF | TGTGCCAGCTCGCCTTCCGTGGGGGGGGACGAGCAGTACTTC
TRBD2 | . | TRBJ2-1 | TRBV15 | CATSRGIAGANEQFF | TGTGCCACCAGCAGAGGGATAGCGGGAGCCAATGAGCAGTTCTTC
. | . | TRBJ2-7 | TRBV7-2 | CASSSARGPSYEQYF | TGTGCCAGCAGCTCCGCCCGTGGTCCCTCCTACGAGCAGTACTTC
. | . | TRBJ1-5 | TRBV7-9 | CASSAGGYSNQPQHF | TGTGCCAGCAGCGCGGGGGGATATAGCAATCAGCCCCAGCATTTT
TRBD2 | few | TRBJ2-7 | TRBV6-1 | CASSERGEGVDEQYF | TGTGCCAGCAGTGAACGCGGGGAGGGCGTGGACGAGCAGTACTTC
TRBD2 | . | TRBJ2-7 | TRBV18 | CASSPGTSMTYEQYF | TGTGCCAGCTCACCGGGGACTAGCATGACCTACGAGCAGTACTTC
TRBD1 | . | TRBJ2-1 | TRBV5-4 | CASSRTGGFGNEQFF | TGTGCCAGCAGCCGCACAGGGGGCTTTGGCAATGAGCAGTTCTTC
. | few | TRBJ1-1 | TRBV29-1 | CSVGGLTEAFF | TGCAGCGTTGGGGGGCTCACTGAAGCTTTCTTT
TRBD1 | . | TRBJ2-3 | TRBV5-1 | CASQRQHGTGSQDTQYF | TGCGCCAGCCAGAGACAACACGGGACAGGGTCTCAGGATACGCAGTATTTT
TRBD2 | few | TRBJ2-3 | TRBV5-6 | CASSLFRTSGRRTDTQYF | TGTGCCAGCAGCTTGTTCCGGACTAGCGGGAGGCGGACAGATACGCAGTATTTT
. | . | TRBJ2-5 | TRBV4-1 | CASRDQSGTQYF | TGCGCCAGCAGAGATCAATCGGGGACCCAGTACTTC
. | . | TRBJ2-1 | TRBV4-2 | CASSQGASNNEQFF | TGTGCCAGCAGCCAGGGGGCATCTAACAATGAGCAGTTCTTC
. | . | TRBJ2-7 | TRBV28 | CASSLGGFYEQYF | TGTGCCAGCAGTTTGGGGGGATTCTACGAGCAGTACTTC
. | . | TRBJ2-1 | TRBV30 | CAWSRDGTLASGQFF | TGTGCCTGGAGTAGGGATGGGACTCTCGCATCGGGGCAGTTCTTC
TRBD2 | . | TRBJ2-1 | TRBV2 | CASSEASGSDEQFF | TGTGCCAGCAGTGAAGCTAGCGGGAGTGATGAGCAGTTCTTC
TRBD1 | once | TRBJ1-2 | TRBV6-1 | CASSPGQGTGYTF | TGTGCCAGCAGCCCTGGACAGGGGACTGGCTACACCTTC
. | . | TRBJ2-7 | TRBV7-2 | CASSLLGRKYEQYF | TGTGCCAGCAGCTTATTGGGGCGAAAGTACGAGCAGTACTTC
. | . | TRBJ1-5 | TRBV6-5 | CASRKQGAGQPQHF | TGTGCCAGCAGAAAACAGGGTGCCGGTCAGCCCCAGCATTTT
. | once | TRBJ1-2 | TRBV9 | CASSGGGSYGHTF | TGTGCCAGCAGCGGGGGCGGCTCCTATGGCCACACCTTC
. | . | TRBJ2-7 | TRBV10-3 | CAISELAGTNEQYF | TGTGCCATCAGTGAACTAGCAGGGACCAACGAGCAGTACTTC
TRBD2 | few | TRBJ2-1 | TRBV29-1 | CSVRLAGGRGQFF | TGCAGCGTCAGACTAGCGGGGGGCAGAGGGCAGTTCTTC
. | . | TRBJ2-7 | TRBV18 | CASSPPDSSYEQYF | TGTGCCAGCTCACCCCCGGACAGCTCCTACGAGCAGTACTTC
. | . | TRBJ1-3 | TRBV11-2 | CASSLSLGSGNTIYF | TGTGCCAGCAGCTTAAGTCTCGGCTCTGGAAACACCATATATTTT
TRBD1 | . | TRBJ2-1 | TRBV7-9 | CASSLSAGGVQFF | TGTGCCAGCAGCTTATCTGCAGGGGGCGTACAGTTCTTC
TRBD2 | . | TRBJ2-1 | TRBV14 | CASSQDIFPGGPNEQFF | TGTGCCAGCAGCCAAGATATCTTCCCGGGGGGGCCCAATGAGCAGTTCTTC
. | . | TRBJ2-5 | TRBV9 | CASSSRGGSLETQYF | TGTGCCAGCAGCTCCAGGGGTGGTAGTCTCGAGACCCAGTACTTC
. | once | TRBJ1-2 | TRBV6-1 | CASSLDRDGYTF | TGTGCCAGCAGTTTGGACAGAGATGGCTACACCTTC
TRBD2 | few | TRBJ2-6 | TRBV7-2 | CASSGRLAGASGANVLTF | TGTGCCAGCAGCGGACGACTAGCGGGGGCCTCTGGGGCCAACGTCCTGACTTTC
TRBD1 | once | TRBJ1-5 | TRBV7-2 | CASSIAGTGNQPQHF | TGTGCCAGCAGCATAGCCGGGACAGGCAATCAGCCCCAGCATTTT
TRBD1 | . | TRBJ2-7 | TRBV30 | CAWSKGQGSYEQYF | TGTGCCTGGAGTAAGGGACAGGGTTCCTACGAGCAGTACTTC
TRBD2 | few | TRBJ2-1 | TRBV11-2 | CASSLVAGQFNEQFF | TGTGCCAGCAGCTTAGTAGCGGGGCAATTTAATGAGCAGTTCTTC
TRBD2 | . | TRBJ2-7 | TRBV5-4 | CASSDGTSGIEQYF | TGTGCCAGCAGCGACGGGACTAGCGGAATTGAGCAGTACTTC